Listed below are T cell receptor beta chains from one sample, sequenced in a study of blood T cell repertoires in COVID-19. Repertoires were generated with immunoSEQ multiplex PCR, while TCRdb's copy carries only in-frame clones and drops some. The sample shows around 97,000 clones, around 87% of them seen only once. The sample consisted of peripheral blood. The receptors derive from a human donor in a cohort sampled during active COVID-19. Each CDR3 is given with its conserved first and last residue. The D gene is left open where the match is weak. Expanded clones get a size class; other rows say once, few or many, or leave the size out.

j_gene: TRBJ2-1; d_gene: .; v_gene: TRBV27; abundance: .; CDR3nt: TGTGCCAGCAGCCCCTTGGGGCGCAGTGAGCAGTTCTTC; CDR3aa: CASSPLGRSEQFF
j_gene: TRBJ1-1; d_gene: .; v_gene: TRBV28; abundance: .; CDR3nt: TGTGCCAGCAGTTTAATCGGGACATTGAACACTGAAGCTTTCTTT; CDR3aa: CASSLIGTLNTEAFF
j_gene: TRBJ2-5; d_gene: .; v_gene: TRBV5-4; abundance: .; CDR3nt: TGTGCCAGCAGCCGGGAAACAGGGAAAGAGACCCAGTACTTC; CDR3aa: CASSRETGKETQYF
j_gene: TRBJ2-2; d_gene: TRBD1; v_gene: TRBV5-1; abundance: .; CDR3nt: TGCGCCAGCAGCTTGGCCGGACAGGTCGTGACCGGGGAGCTGTTTTTT; CDR3aa: CASSLAGQVVTGELFF
j_gene: TRBJ1-5; d_gene: .; v_gene: TRBV9; abundance: .; CDR3nt: TGTGCCAGCAGCCCCGGTTATGGCGGGAATCAGCCCCAGCATTTT; CDR3aa: CASSPGYGGNQPQHF
j_gene: TRBJ2-1; d_gene: .; v_gene: TRBV7-3; abundance: .; CDR3nt: TGTGCCAGCAGCGCAGCCGGAGGTTACAATGAGCAGTTCTTC; CDR3aa: CASSAAGGYNEQFF
j_gene: TRBJ1-6; d_gene: TRBD1; v_gene: TRBV10-3; abundance: .; CDR3nt: TGTGCCATCAGTCTGGGACAGCTAAATTCACCCCTCCACTTT; CDR3aa: CAISLGQLNSPLHF
j_gene: TRBJ1-2; d_gene: .; v_gene: TRBV5-6; abundance: .; CDR3nt: TGTGCCAGCAACGAGGACCAGGGCCCCTATGGCTACACCTTC; CDR3aa: CASNEDQGPYGYTF
j_gene: TRBJ1-3; d_gene: TRBD1; v_gene: TRBV6-6; abundance: few; CDR3nt: TGTGCCAGCAGTTGGGACAGCTCTGGAAACACCATATATTTT; CDR3aa: CASSWDSSGNTIYF
j_gene: TRBJ2-1; d_gene: TRBD1; v_gene: TRBV5-6; abundance: .; CDR3nt: TGTGCCAGCAGCTTGGGACAGGGACACTACAATGAGCAGTTCTTC; CDR3aa: CASSLGQGHYNEQFF
j_gene: TRBJ2-1; d_gene: .; v_gene: TRBV7-2; abundance: .; CDR3nt: TGTGCCAGCAGCTTTGGTATTAACCAAGGCGGTGAGCAGTTCTTC; CDR3aa: CASSFGINQGGEQFF
j_gene: TRBJ1-2; d_gene: TRBD1; v_gene: TRBV27; abundance: .; CDR3nt: TGTGCCAGCAGTTTTAAGGGGACAGGGGGGGGAAACTATGGCTACACCTTC; CDR3aa: CASSFKGTGGGNYGYTF
j_gene: TRBJ1-3; d_gene: .; v_gene: TRBV6-5; abundance: once; CDR3nt: TGTGCCAGCTTCAACTCTGGAAACACCATATATTTT; CDR3aa: CASFNSGNTIYF
j_gene: TRBJ2-7; d_gene: .; v_gene: TRBV11-1; abundance: .; CDR3nt: TGTGCCAGCAGCTTAGGAGGGAACCGGCGCGAGCAGTACTTC; CDR3aa: CASSLGGNRREQYF
j_gene: TRBJ2-1; d_gene: .; v_gene: TRBV7-3; abundance: .; CDR3nt: TGTGCCAGCAGCTCAAACGCGGGAAATGAGCAGTTCTTC; CDR3aa: CASSSNAGNEQFF
j_gene: TRBJ1-4; d_gene: .; v_gene: TRBV19; abundance: .; CDR3nt: TGTGCCAGTAGTGTGACAGTGGGTATCGAAAAACTGTTTTTT; CDR3aa: CASSVTVGIEKLFF
j_gene: TRBJ2-3; d_gene: .; v_gene: TRBV4-1; abundance: .; CDR3nt: TGCGCCAGCAGCCAAGAACGGAGTCGCACAGATACGCAGTATTTT; CDR3aa: CASSQERSRTDTQYF
j_gene: TRBJ2-3; d_gene: TRBD1; v_gene: TRBV9; abundance: once; CDR3nt: TGTGCCAGCAGCGTAGAAGGACAGGGTCTTAGCACAGATACGCAGTATTTT; CDR3aa: CASSVEGQGLSTDTQYF
j_gene: TRBJ1-2; d_gene: .; v_gene: TRBV5-1; abundance: once; CDR3nt: TGCGCCAGCAGCTCCCGTCAGGGTTGGGCTGGCTACACCTTC; CDR3aa: CASSSRQGWAGYTF
j_gene: TRBJ1-1; d_gene: .; v_gene: TRBV7-9; abundance: .; CDR3nt: TGTGCCAGCAGCTTAGATCGGGCAGGGGAAGCCAGGGGAACTGAAGCTTTCTTT; CDR3aa: CASSLDRAGEARGTEAFF